This T cell receptor (beta chain) was sequenced during a study of naive and memory T cell subsets. Ligated cDNA underwent four rounds of PCR with nested alpha and beta constant region primers and SP2. TCRdb reprocessed the 5' RACE reads via MiXCR and lists one record per CDR3 protein. In the table there are roughly 62,000 distinct CDR3 sequences, under 8.5% of which are singletons. The table lists this clonotype with many counts. The CDR3 consists of 15 residues. Germline V lookup: CDR1 DFQATT, CDR2 SNEGSKA (reference sequence). V shed 3 bases and J 4 bases; nucleotides not matched to a gene: 7. TCR cDNA received a 3' ligated oligonucleotide that carried a UMI. Adult healthy volunteers gave 2.5 ml peripheral blood for whole-blood RNA.

The receptor was isolated from a male donor in good health. The chain uses TRBV20-1 and TRBJ2-2, with TRBD2 matching over 8 bases. The CDR3 here is CSASGGAIGTGELFF. As DNA, the CDR3 is TGCAGTGCTAGCGGGGGGGCCATCGGCACCGGGGAGCTGTTTTTT.